The present T cell receptor beta chain was sequenced within a study of blood T cell repertoires in COVID-19 (TCRdb year 2020). About the full investigation: Samples from collaborators originated in the United States, Italy and Spain and spanned both the acute and convalescent phases of COVID-19. The material from the prospective study consisted of cDNA or gDNA derived from T cells, B-cell-depleted T cells, or PBMCs. The dataset comprised deeply sampled blood TCRbeta repertoires from subjects exposed to, actively infected with, or recovered from COVID-19. The repertoires were released in a freely available public database intended as a resource for research on the immune response to SARS-CoV-2. Samples came from the ongoing ImmuneRACE study (first 160 participants) plus 1,254 subjects from 6 global collaborators. A de-identified subject ID, COVID-19 status, age in years and sex were almost always included in the sample metadata. Where available, HLA class I and class II types were obtained from metadata supplied by the sample provider rather than from assay-based typing. General conclusions and limits of the study: How much clinical and demographic metadata was included differed by source and by participant, and the metadata was provided uncurated.

On this clone itself: The specificity of this receptor is unknown. Base quality data are lacking; no much larger clone is found one base away.

TCRbeta CDR3 regions were amplified from genomic DNA by means of the immunoSEQ Assay, a bias-controlled multiplex PCR. The authors' pipeline ran thus. Nucleated cell counts per sample were estimated from amplification of reference gene primers within the assay. To quantify the absolute abundance of each unique TCRbeta CDR3 rearrangement, sequence reads were collapsed and filtered. Productive Simpson clonality was computed per sample as the square root of Simpson's diversity index over productive rearrangements. TCRdb took over this immuneACCESS table, retaining in-frame rearrangements with V and J assigned. Such tables are incomplete; in checked studies, under half of the missing clones stem from an unresolved V gene, and the remainder is unexplained. V, J and clone size are those of that table, while D and trimming were read from the DNA. This sample comprises a few hundred thousand clones, approximately 84% of them detected only once. The ten largest clones add up to about 6.9% of the sample.

Participants in the prospective study were aged roughly 18 to 100 years, lived in some 24 United States geographic areas, and enrolled through a virtual design. To assign participants to cohorts, the prospective study relied on clinical history that participants themselves reported in a screening survey and a study questionnaire. Exposed participants had been in contact, within 2 weeks of entering the study, with a person who had a PCR-confirmed or clinician-diagnosed case of COVID-19. Mobile phlebotomists in the prospective study collected whole blood, serum and a nasopharyngeal or oropharyngeal swab from every participant. Participants in the prospective study had the option to provide additional blood draws and questionnaires over a roughly 2-month period. Before DNA extraction, blood samples from the prospective study were shipped at room temperature or frozen. The material sequenced was PBMCs or T cells enriched from blood (not recorded which). This clonotype was sampled from a woman aged 45-65 years who had been exposed to COVID-19.

In nucleotides, the sequence is TGTGCCAGCAGCCCGAGCGCGGGGGGGTACAATGAGCAGTTCTTC. Its translation reads: CASSPSAGGYNEQFF. The chain joins TRBV3-1 (or the pseudogene TRBV3-2) to TRBJ2-1, and 9 bases in between align with TRBD2. Trimming removed 4 bases from V and 4 bases from J; the gene matches leave 5 bases unexplained. Spanning cysteine to phenylalanine, the CDR3 consists of 15 amino acids. Solely the CDR3 DNA is kept, with 45 bases framed from the first base. Taken from the germline V gene (reference sequence), the CDR1 and CDR2 loops are LGHDT and YNNKEL.